This is a list of T cell receptor beta chains from one sample in a study of T cell repertoires in cytomegalovirus infection. TCRdb itself ran the reads through MiXCR, one entry per CDR3 protein. The data show around 490,000 distinct CDR3 sequences, 26% seen once. The sample comprised PBMCs. The receptors were sampled from a human donor in good health (CMV status not recorded). Some clones in this sample may be carry-over from other donors' samples. Each CDR3 is given without its conserved first and last residue.

V gene	J gene	CDR3 protein
TRBV20-1	TRBJ2-7	SAKGPSYEQY
TRBV7-9	TRBJ2-1	ASSPKIAGAGEQF
TRBV15	TRBJ2-4	ATSRELASGSGARY
TRBV7-9	TRBJ2-4	ASTRGEGLNIQY
TRBV14	TRBJ2-3	ASSRTGEGPDTQY
TRBV29-1	TRBJ2-3	SVKTGTSGTDTQY
TRBV7-9	TRBJ1-4	ASSPPPQGRTEKLF
TRBV7-9	TRBJ1-5	ASSLSGIWGSGNQPQH
TRBV7-2	TRBJ2-1	ASSSTGRDYNEQF
TRBV7-9	TRBJ2-3	ASTLGGGSDTQY
TRBV7-8	TRBJ2-5	ASSPEGTSGAPHAQY
TRBV7-3	TRBJ2-3	ASSMPHTDTQY
TRBV6-2/TRBV6-3	TRBJ2-7	ASSLSRAPYEQY
TRBV5-1	TRBJ2-1	ASSLGDSLGSEQF
TRBV7-2	TRBJ2-3	ASSFRAASARTDTQY
TRBV11-2	TRBJ1-1	ASSLGRASTEAF
TRBV5-6	TRBJ2-5	ASSWTNTEETQY
TRBV11-2	TRBJ1-4	ASSPWTWGRDNEKLF
TRBV15	TRBJ2-5	ATSRARFGETQY
TRBV7-9	TRBJ1-5	ASSSSDRGGYQPQH
TRBV25-1	TRBJ2-3	ASTGLAGGTDTQY
TRBV12-3/TRBV12-4	TRBJ1-3	ASSRYRDRIAQSSGNTIY
TRBV5-1	TRBJ1-4	ASSPDAGASTNEKLF
TRBV27	TRBJ1-1	ASSLLGRIGTEAF
TRBV15	TRBJ2-1	ATSEGRGLAAADEQF
TRBV6-2/TRBV6-3	TRBJ1-5	ASSPDRVWQPQH
TRBV19	TRBJ2-3	ASVDRTDTQY
TRBV6-2/TRBV6-3	TRBJ1-5	ASKWTGSNQPQH
TRBV7-2	TRBJ1-1	ASSSQTGGTEAF
TRBV7-9	TRBJ2-4	ASSPRGTPLAKNIQY
TRBV20-1	TRBJ2-1	SARDSLTYNEQF
TRBV7-6	TRBJ1-1	ASRPDLLRKMNTEAF
TRBV7-2	TRBJ1-2	ASSTRTYGYT
TRBV6-2/TRBV6-3	TRBJ2-1	ASRQQGFENNEQF
TRBV5-1	TRBJ2-5	ASSLIIPSGRTQETQY
TRBV12-3/TRBV12-4	TRBJ1-3	ASSFGGSGNTIY
TRBV20-1	TRBJ2-7	SATPGTGYNEQY
TRBV7-9	TRBJ2-1	ASSFSSGTDNEQF
TRBV6-6	TRBJ2-3	ASSPTPGSVAGGDTQY
TRBV29-1	TRBJ1-2	SVEGRLNYGYT
TRBV12-3/TRBV12-4	TRBJ2-2	ASSPQAGNTGELF
TRBV7-2	TRBJ2-7	ASSPGRWGYEQY
TRBV7-2	TRBJ2-2	ASSLALGRVGDTGELF
TRBV11-2	TRBJ2-1	ASSEGSFLAGKGNEQF
TRBV5-4	TRBJ2-5	ASSGDRGTETQY
TRBV29-1	TRBJ2-5	SVGLQETQY
TRBV4-1	TRBJ1-5	ASSQEPRDARNQPQH
TRBV7-2	TRBJ2-3	ASSLESGRVADTQY
TRBV4-1	TRBJ1-2	ASSQNGADYYGYT
TRBV7-3	TRBJ1-2	ASSSVGYT
TRBV7-8	TRBJ1-5	ASSLAQAGASNQPQH
TRBV28	TRBJ1-1	ASSSHKRQGGTEAF